These 29 T cell receptor beta chains originate from one sample sequenced in a study of cytomegalovirus exposure and HLA in healthy donors. Produced via immunoSEQ multiplex PCR; TCRdb's table is partial and in-frame only. Of roughly 150,000 clones in the sample, around 96% were seen once. The sample comprised PBMCs. Source of these receptors: a woman aged 18-29 years in good health and CMV-seronegative.

The V call is TRBV18, the J call TRBJ1-4; no reliable D call. In germline, CDR1 is KGHSH, CDR2 LQKENI. This CDR3 is built from 15 residues. Trimming took off 6 bases at V and 5 bases at J, with 16 bases between the two ends. The CDR3 DNA follows: TGTGCCAGCTCCGCGTTACAGTCCTTGAATGAAAAACTGTTTTTT. This codes for CASSALQSLNEKLFF.

The V gene is TRBV4-2, the J gene TRBJ2-3, with D maybe TRBD2 (6 bases). This CDR3 has 16 residues. The germline V gene has CDR1 LGHNA and CDR2 YNFKEQ. V was shortened by 3 bases and J by 6 bases, with 19 bases between the two germline ends. DNA for the CDR3: TGTGCCAGCAGCCAGGGTGGACTACGACCTCCCGATACGCAGTATTTT. It is translated as CASSQGGLRPPDTQYF.

The V gene is TRBV7-6, the J gene TRBJ2-5; 9 positions match TRBD2. CDR3 size: 15 residues. Trimming cost V 0 bases and J 2 bases; bases outside gene matches: 1. Germline V gene sequence: CDR1 SGHVS, CDR2 FNYEAQ. The CDR3 protein is CASSLAAGGQETQYF. CDR3 nucleotide sequence: TGTGCCAGCAGCTTAGCAGCGGGGGGACAAGAGACCCAGTACTTC.

V usage is TRBV6-1 and J usage is TRBJ1-6, with unresolved D. Germline V gives CDR1 MNHNS, CDR2 SASEGT. The V and J ends lost 1 base and 5 bases respectively, with 15 bases between them. This CDR3 has 17 amino acids. CDR3 in amino acids: CASSEGGGIWDNSPLHF. The CDR3 DNA is TGTGCCAGCAGTGAAGGCGGTGGCATCTGGGATAATTCACCCCTCCACTTT.

The gene calls are TRBV27 and TRBJ1-1, with D maybe TRBD1 (6 bases). V was shortened by 4 bases and J by 1 base, with 10 bases between the two germline ends. The CDR3 totals 14 residues. Germline CDR1 MNHEY, CDR2 SMNVEV (reference sequence). The CDR3 sequence: CASSSTGSNTEAFF. CDR3 sequence (DNA): TGTGCCAGCAGTTCGACAGGATCGAACACTGAAGCTTTCTTT.

This clone appeared a few times. The chain uses TRBV5-4 and TRBJ1-1; 9 nucleotides line up with TRBD1. The ends lost 4 bases at V and 8 bases at J; junction bases unmatched: 9. Germline V gives CDR1 SGHNT, CDR2 YYREEE (reference sequence). This CDR3 region has 14 residues. CDR3 residues: CASSLPGQGYEAFF. CDR3 coding DNA: TGTGCCAGCAGCCTCCCCGGACAGGGGTACGAAGCTTTCTTT.

The chain employs TRBV29-1 and TRBJ1-2; D remains unclear. Germline V gives CDR1 SQVTM, CDR2 ANQGSEA. The CDR3 extends over 11 amino acids. Trimming shortened V by 0 bases and J by 5 bases, and 4 bases separated the two germline ends. The CDR3 sequence is CSVEELYGYTF. Written as DNA, the CDR3 is TGCAGCGTTGAAGAACTGTATGGCTACACCTTC.

J is TRBJ1-1 and V is TRBV4-1; 9 bases line up with TRBD1. Germline values: CDR1 MGHRA, CDR2 YSYEKL. This CDR3 is 13 amino acids long. The V gene end was trimmed by 4 bases and the J gene end by 10 bases; junction bases not matched to a gene: 7. The CDR3 reads CASSLGQGQAAFF. The DNA for the CDR3 is TGCGCCAGCAGCCTCGGACAGGGGCAGGCAGCTTTCTTT.

V usage is TRBV6-6 and J usage is TRBJ2-2, with 11 bases aligning to TRBD1. Germline V gene data show CDR1 as MNHNY and CDR2 as SVGAGI (reference sequence). The V and J ends lost 7 bases and 3 bases, in that order; junction bases with no gene match: 4. The CDR3 spans 15 residues. DNA for the CDR3: TGTGCCAGCACCCTGGGACAGGGGGACACCGGGGAGCTGTTTTTT. Amino acid sequence: CASTLGQGDTGELFF.

The chain has TRBV6-1 and TRBJ2-5; no clear D gene. Per the germline V gene, CDR1 is MNHNS and CDR2 is SASEGT. Trimming removed 7 bases from V and 5 bases from J, with 8 bases in between. The CDR3 spans 11 residues. CDR3 in amino acids: CASTHGETQYF. In DNA form, the CDR3 reads TGTGCCAGCACCCACGGGGAGACCCAGTACTTC.

The chain joins TRBV5-4 to TRBJ1-2, with unresolved D. The CDR3 has 15 residues. Germline CDR1 SGHNT, CDR2 YYREEE (reference sequence). The ends were cut back, 0 bases at V and 2 bases at J, with 11 bases in the middle. The CDR3 DNA sequence: TGTGCCAGCAGCTTGGCCTGGGAGGAAAACTATGGCTACACCTTC. It specifies CASSLAWEENYGYTF.

The chain carries TRBV7-8 and TRBJ2-7; 8 nucleotides agree with TRBD2. Germline lookup yields CDR1 SGHVS and CDR2 FQNEAQ. The CDR3 runs 13 residues. V lost 6 bases and J lost 7; bases outside the gene matches: 8. The CDR3: CASSWGGGPEQYF. CDR3 DNA: TGTGCCAGCAGTTGGGGCGGGGGGCCTGAGCAGTACTTC.

The sample holds a few counts of this clone. The chain joins TRBV6-1 to TRBJ1-6; no clear D gene. Germline CDR1 is MNHNS and CDR2 is SASEGT. The V gene lost 1 base and the J gene lost 8 bases, with 6 bases spanning the gap. The CDR3 has 13 amino acids. This CDR3 reads CASSEERDSPLHF. The CDR3 nucleotides read TGTGCCAGCAGTGAAGAGAGGGATTCACCCCTCCACTTT.

CDR3 amino acids: CASSWYGGGTEAFF. The CDR3 coding sequence is TGTGCCAGTAGTTGGTATGGGGGGGGCACTGAAGCTTTCTTT. The rearrangement links TRBV19 to TRBJ1-1; D is perhaps TRBD1 (5 bases). Germline lookup yields CDR1 LNHDA and CDR2 SQIVND (reference sequence). The CDR3 spans 14 residues. V lost 5 bases, J lost 4 bases, and 14 bases lay in between.

A single count supports this clone. The CDR3 sequence: CASGSRDRGNTEAFF. CDR3 in DNA: TGTGCCAGCGGGTCCCGGGACAGGGGGAACACTGAAGCTTTCTTT. The V and J genes are TRBV6-6 and TRBJ1-1; 10 positions agree with TRBD1. V shed 8 bases, J shed 1 base, and the junction held 7 bases outside the gene matches. Germline CDR1 MNHNY, CDR2 SVGAGI (reference sequence). The CDR3 contains 15 residues.

The CDR3 sequence is CASSPLTTGYGYTF. In nucleotides, the CDR3 is TGTGCCAGCAGCCCCCTAACGACAGGGTATGGCTACACCTTC. The chain recombines TRBV7-6 with TRBJ1-2; 7 nucleotides agree with TRBD1. The CDR3 has 14 amino acids. Germline CDR1 reads SGHVS; CDR2 reads FNYEAQ. With 5 bases clipped from V and 5 bases from J, the junction kept 8 bases outside the gene matches.

The gene calls are TRBV5-1 and TRBJ2-7; 7 bases line up with TRBD1. V was clipped by 4 bases and J by 7 bases; unmatched bases: 14. Germline values: CDR1 SGHRS, CDR2 YFSETQ. The CDR3 sequence is 15 residues long. This CDR3 reads CASSPGLDRPGEQYF. The DNA of the CDR3 is TGCGCCAGCAGCCCCGGACTGGACAGGCCGGGAGAGCAGTACTTC.

The chain carries TRBV14 and TRBJ2-1; the D gene is possibly TRBD1 (6 bases). V shed 3 bases and J shed 6 bases, with 15 bases lying between them. There are 15 residues in the CDR3. The V gene's germline CDR1 is SGHDN and CDR2 FVKESK. Here the CDR3 DNA reads TGTGCCAGCAGCCACGTACAGGGAATAGGCAATGAGCAGTTCTTC. Its translation is CASSHVQGIGNEQFF.

This clone was recorded only once. CDR3 bases: TGTGCCAGCAGCTTATCAGAAGATACGCAGTATTTT. Translated: CASSLSEDTQYF. The rearrangement joins TRBV7-9 to TRBJ2-3; no clear D. Looked up from germline, CDR1 is SEHNR and CDR2 is FQNEAQ (reference sequence). V shed 2 bases and J shed 5 bases, with 5 bases lying between them. This CDR3 is built from 12 residues.

This chain uses TRBV4-1 with TRBJ1-1; 8 positions match TRBD1. The CDR3 consists of 15 residues. CDR1 and CDR2 (germline): MGHRA, YSYEKL. The J segment lost 0 bases and the V segment lost 3 bases, leaving 3 bases of the junction unmatched. CDR3 nucleotide sequence: TGCGCCAGCAGCCACGCAGGGGGCCTGAACACTGAAGCTTTCTTT. Protein: CASSHAGGLNTEAFF.

The CDR3 spells CASGYSGNEQFF. CDR3 nucleotide sequence: TGTGCCAGTGGTTATTCGGGCAATGAGCAGTTCTTC. V and J are TRBV19 and TRBJ2-1, with D hard to call. The length of the CDR3 is 12 residues. Trimming cost V 8 bases and J 6 bases, with 11 bases left between them. The germline CDR1 and CDR2 sequences are LNHDA and SQIVND (reference sequence).

The chain joins TRBV7-6 to TRBJ2-7; a weak D match, TRBD1 (6 bases). CDR3 length equals 15 residues. V was cut by 1 base and J by 2 bases, with 12 bases left in between. Germline loops: CDR1 SGHVS, CDR2 FNYEAQ. CDR3 in amino acids: CASSLVPGVTYEQYF. CDR3 in DNA: TGTGCCAGCAGCTTAGTCCCAGGGGTTACCTACGAGCAGTACTTC.

The chain employs TRBV27 and TRBJ1-6, with D unclear. The germline CDR1 and CDR2 sequences are MNHEY and SMNVEV (reference sequence). V lost 3 bases and J 0 bases, leaving 12 bases between the germline ends. The CDR3 runs to 17 residues. CDR3 sequence reads: CASSFTQQSSYNSPLHF. Here the CDR3 DNA reads TGTGCCAGCAGTTTTACCCAACAAAGCTCCTATAATTCACCCCTCCACTTT.

The chain employs TRBV7-2 and TRBJ2-7, with 10 bases fitting TRBD2. V shed 3 bases and J 5 bases; nucleotides not matched to a gene: 7. This CDR3 spans 15 amino acids. In germline, CDR1 is SGHTA, CDR2 FQGNSA. The CDR3 region is CASSLTGLALDEQYF. CDR3 in DNA: TGTGCCAGCAGCTTGACGGGACTAGCGTTGGACGAGCAGTACTTC.

The rearrangement links TRBV11-2 to TRBJ2-3; D call uncertain. The CDR3 covers 12 residues. The ends were cut back, 5 bases at V and 6 bases at J, with 9 bases in the middle. Germline V CDR1 and CDR2: SGHAT, FQNNGV. CDR3 sequence: CASSENSDTQYF. The DNA of the CDR3 is TGTGCCAGCAGCGAGAACTCTGATACGCAGTATTTT.

The chain recombines TRBV7-2 with TRBJ1-1; 9 positions match TRBD1. Germline trimming cut 6 bases from V and 1 base from J; bases unmatched to any gene: 3. In germline, CDR1 is SGHTA, CDR2 FQGNSA. The CDR3 runs 14 residues. DNA of the CDR3: TGTGCCAGCAGGGAACAGGGGGCGAACACTGAAGCTTTCTTT. Residues: CASREQGANTEAFF. The full variable domain, completed using reference TRBV7-2 and TRBJ1-1, is GAGVSQSPSNKVTEKGKDVELRCDPISGHTALYWYRQSLGQGLEFLIYFQGNSAPDKSGLPSDRFSAERTGGSVSTLTIQRTQQEDSAVYLCASREQGANTEAFFGQGTRLTVV.

The J gene is TRBJ2-3, the V gene TRBV2; the match to TRBD1 covers 8 bases. The CDR3 spans 15 residues. V gave up 3 bases and J gave up 2 bases; unmatched junction bases: 4. CDR1 and CDR2 from the germline V gene are SNHLY and FYNNEI. The CDR3: CASSDRGRITDTQYF. CDR3 sequence (DNA): TGTGCCAGCAGTGACAGGGGGCGCATCACAGATACGCAGTATTTT.

This rearrangement joins TRBV2 to TRBJ1-5, with a possible D match to TRBD1 (6 bases). Germline values: CDR1 SNHLY, CDR2 FYNNEI. The V end lost 6 bases, the J end lost 4 bases, and 13 bases lay between the germline ends. The CDR3 contains 14 residues. CDR3 sequence: CASRGHEGNQPQHF. CDR3 nucleotides: TGTGCCAGCAGGGGACACGAGGGTAATCAGCCCCAGCATTTT.

CDR3: CASQGQVQTGELFF. CDR3 bases: TGTGCCAGCCAAGGACAGGTTCAGACCGGGGAGCTGTTTTTT. The rearrangement uses TRBV14 and TRBJ2-2; 7 bases align to TRBD1. V was pared by 8 bases and J by 5 bases, with 8 bases of the junction left unmatched. CDR1 SGHDN and CDR2 FVKESK come from the germline V gene. The CDR3 sequence is 14 residues long.